The sequence of this T cell receptor beta chain was determined in a study of blood T cell repertoires in COVID-19. Study information: Whether acute or convalescent, the COVID-19 samples came from the United States, Italy and Spain.

CDR3 length equals 14 residues. The germline V gene encodes CDR1 SGHTA and CDR2 FQGTGA. V dropped 5 bases and J dropped 9 bases, with 19 bases sitting between them. Under the authors' procedure: How many nucleated cells were present was estimated from reference gene primer amplification. Using immunoSEQ multiplex PCR, the repertoire was profiled, and TCRdb retains in-frame clones only, with some absent. V and J calls plus clone size are reproduced from that table; the DNA served to infer D and trimming. Among about 250,000 clones, 85% were seen once, and the ten largest hold approximately 8.6%. This sequence was found in a woman aged 45-65 years with acute COVID-19. The V call is TRBV7-3, the J call TRBJ1-2; D not resolved. Material for sequencing was PBMCs or T cells enriched from blood (not recorded which). CDR3 DNA sequence: TGTGCCAGCAGCCCAACCGCAGGCGACGTTCGCTACACCTTC. This translates into CASSPTAGDVRYTF.